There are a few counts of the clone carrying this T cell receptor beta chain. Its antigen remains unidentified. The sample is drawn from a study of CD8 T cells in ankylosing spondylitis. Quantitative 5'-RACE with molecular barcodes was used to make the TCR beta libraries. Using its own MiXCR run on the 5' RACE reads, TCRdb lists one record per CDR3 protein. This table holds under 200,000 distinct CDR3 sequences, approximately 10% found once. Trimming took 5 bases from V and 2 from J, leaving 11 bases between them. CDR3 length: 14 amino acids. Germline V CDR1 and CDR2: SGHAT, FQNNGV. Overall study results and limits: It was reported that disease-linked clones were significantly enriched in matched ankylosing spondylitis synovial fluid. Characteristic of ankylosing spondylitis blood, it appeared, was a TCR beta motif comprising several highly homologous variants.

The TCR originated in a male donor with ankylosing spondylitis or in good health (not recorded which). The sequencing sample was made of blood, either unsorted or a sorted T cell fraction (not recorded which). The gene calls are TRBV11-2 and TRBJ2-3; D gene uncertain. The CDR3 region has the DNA TGTGCCAGCAGCCCTGTGGTTTCCACAGATACGCAGTATTTT. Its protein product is CASSPVVSTDTQYF.